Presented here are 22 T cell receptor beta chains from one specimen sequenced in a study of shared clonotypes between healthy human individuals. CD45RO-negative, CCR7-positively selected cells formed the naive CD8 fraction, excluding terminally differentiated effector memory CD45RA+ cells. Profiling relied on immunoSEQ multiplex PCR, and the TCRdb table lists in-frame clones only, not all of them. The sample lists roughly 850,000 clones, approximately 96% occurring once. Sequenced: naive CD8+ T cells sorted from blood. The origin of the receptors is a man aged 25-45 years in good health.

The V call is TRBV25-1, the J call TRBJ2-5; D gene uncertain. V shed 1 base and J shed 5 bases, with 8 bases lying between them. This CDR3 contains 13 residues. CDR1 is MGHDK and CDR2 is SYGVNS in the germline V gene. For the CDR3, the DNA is TGTGCCAGCAGTGAATTCCATGGTGAGACCCAGTACTTC. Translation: CASSEFHGETQYF.

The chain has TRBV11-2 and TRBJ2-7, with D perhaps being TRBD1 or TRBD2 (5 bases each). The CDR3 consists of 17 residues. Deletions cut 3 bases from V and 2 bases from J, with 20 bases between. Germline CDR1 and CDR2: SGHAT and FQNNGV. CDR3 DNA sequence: TGTGCCAGCAGCTTTTTACGGGGCCCTAAATTACCCTACGAGCAGTACTTC. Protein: CASSFLRGPKLPYEQYF.

CDR3 loop: CAWSEGSGPTQYF. Written as DNA, the CDR3 is TGTGCCTGGAGTGAGGGGTCGGGGCCTACGCAGTATTTT. The J gene is TRBJ2-3, the V gene TRBV30; TRBD1 or TRBD2 may be the D gene (5 bases each). V was trimmed by 1 base and J by 8 bases, leaving 13 bases between them. Germline V gives CDR1 GTSNPN, CDR2 SVGIG (reference sequence). The CDR3 spans 13 residues.

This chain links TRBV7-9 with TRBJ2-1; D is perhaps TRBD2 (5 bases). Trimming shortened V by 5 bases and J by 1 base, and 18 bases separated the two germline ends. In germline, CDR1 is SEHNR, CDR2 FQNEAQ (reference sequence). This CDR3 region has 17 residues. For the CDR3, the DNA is TGTGCCAGCAGCCAAATATTGAGTGGGAGATCCTACAATGAGCAGTTCTTC. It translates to CASSQILSGRSYNEQFF.

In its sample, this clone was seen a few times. CDR3 residues: CASSQDRGRGNNEQFF. DNA of the CDR3: TGTGCCAGCAGCCAAGATCGGGGGAGGGGGAATAATGAGCAGTTCTTC. The chain combines TRBV4-2 with TRBJ2-1; TRBD2 might be the D (7 bases). The CDR3 consists of 16 residues. Between the trimmed V and J ends, which lost 0 bases and 7 bases, there was a span of 16 bases. The germline gives CDR1 LGHNA, CDR2 YNFKEQ.

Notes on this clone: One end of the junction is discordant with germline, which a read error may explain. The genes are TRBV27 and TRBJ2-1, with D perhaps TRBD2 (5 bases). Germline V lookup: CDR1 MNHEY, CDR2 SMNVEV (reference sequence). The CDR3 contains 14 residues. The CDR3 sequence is CASGLRWRDNEQFF. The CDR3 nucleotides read TGTGCCAGCGGTTTAAGGTGGCGGGACAATGAGCAGTTCTTC.

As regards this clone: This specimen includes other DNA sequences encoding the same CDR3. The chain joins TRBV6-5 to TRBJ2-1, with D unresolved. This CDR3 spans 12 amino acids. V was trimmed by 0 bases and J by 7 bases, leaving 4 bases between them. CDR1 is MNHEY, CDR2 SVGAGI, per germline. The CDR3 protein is CASSYSGNEQFF. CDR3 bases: TGTGCCAGCAGTTACTCCGGGAATGAGCAGTTCTTC.

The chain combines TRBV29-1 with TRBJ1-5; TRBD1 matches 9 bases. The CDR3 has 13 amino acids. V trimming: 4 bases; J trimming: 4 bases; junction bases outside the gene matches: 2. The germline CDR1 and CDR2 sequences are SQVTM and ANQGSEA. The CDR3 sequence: CSVGQGENQPQHF. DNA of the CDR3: TGCAGCGTTGGACAGGGGGAAAATCAGCCCCAGCATTTT.

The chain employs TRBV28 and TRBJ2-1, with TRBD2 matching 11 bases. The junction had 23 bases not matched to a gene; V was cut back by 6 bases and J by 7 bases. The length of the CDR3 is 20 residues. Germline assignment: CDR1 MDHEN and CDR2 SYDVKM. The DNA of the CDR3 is TGTGCCAGCAGCCAAATACTAGCGGGAGAGGTTGTCCCGATACTTAATGAGCAGTTCTTC. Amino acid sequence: CASSQILAGEVVPILNEQFF.

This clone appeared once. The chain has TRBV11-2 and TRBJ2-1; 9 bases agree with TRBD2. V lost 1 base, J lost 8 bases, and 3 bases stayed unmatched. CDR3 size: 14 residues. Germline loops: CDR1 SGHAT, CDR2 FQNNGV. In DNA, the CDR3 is TGTGCCAGCAGCTTAGCTAGCGGGATGCATGAGCAGTTCTTC. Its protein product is CASSLASGMHEQFF. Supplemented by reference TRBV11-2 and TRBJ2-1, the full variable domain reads EAGVAQSPRYKIIEKRQSVAFWCNPISGHATLYWYQQILGQGPKLLIQFQNNGVVDDSQLPKDRFSAERLKGVDSTLKIQPAKLEDSAVYLCASSLASGMHEQFFGPGTRLTVL.

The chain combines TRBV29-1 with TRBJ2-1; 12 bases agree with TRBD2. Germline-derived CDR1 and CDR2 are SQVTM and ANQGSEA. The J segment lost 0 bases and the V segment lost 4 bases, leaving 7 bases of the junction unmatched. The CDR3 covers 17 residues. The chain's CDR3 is CSVVWTSGILSYNEQFF. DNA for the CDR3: TGCAGCGTTGTATGGACTAGCGGGATCCTCTCCTACAATGAGCAGTTCTTC.

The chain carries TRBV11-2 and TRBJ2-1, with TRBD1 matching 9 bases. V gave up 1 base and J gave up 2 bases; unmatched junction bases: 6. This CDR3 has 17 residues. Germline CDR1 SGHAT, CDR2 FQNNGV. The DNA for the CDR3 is TGTGCCAGCAGCTTAGTACTGGGACAGGGCCCCTACAATGAGCAGTTCTTC. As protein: CASSLVLGQGPYNEQFF.

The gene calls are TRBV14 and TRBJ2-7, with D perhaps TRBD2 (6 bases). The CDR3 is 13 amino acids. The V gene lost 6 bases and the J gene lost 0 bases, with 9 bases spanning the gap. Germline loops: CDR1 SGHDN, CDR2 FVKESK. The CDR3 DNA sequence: TGTGCCAGCAGTTTCGGGAGCTCCTACGAGCAGTACTTC. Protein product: CASSFGSSYEQYF.

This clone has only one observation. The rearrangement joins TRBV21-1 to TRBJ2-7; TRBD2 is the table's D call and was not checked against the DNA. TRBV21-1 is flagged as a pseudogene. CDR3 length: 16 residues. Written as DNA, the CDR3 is TGTGCCAGCAGCAAGTTGAGCGCCAAGCGCTCCTACGAGCAGTACTTC. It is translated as CASSKLSAKRSYEQYF.

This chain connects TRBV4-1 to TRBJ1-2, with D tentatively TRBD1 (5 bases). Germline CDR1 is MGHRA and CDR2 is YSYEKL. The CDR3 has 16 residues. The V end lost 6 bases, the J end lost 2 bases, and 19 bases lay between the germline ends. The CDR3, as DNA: TGCGCCAGCAGTCATTCGGCGGGGGGAGCAAACTATGGCTACACCTTC. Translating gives CASSHSAGGANYGYTF.

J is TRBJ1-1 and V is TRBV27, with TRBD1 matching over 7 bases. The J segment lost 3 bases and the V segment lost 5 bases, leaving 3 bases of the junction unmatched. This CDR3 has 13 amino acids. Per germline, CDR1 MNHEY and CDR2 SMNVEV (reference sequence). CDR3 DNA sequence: TGTGCCAGCAGTCGGACAGGATACACTGAAGCTTTCTTT. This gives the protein CASSRTGYTEAFF.

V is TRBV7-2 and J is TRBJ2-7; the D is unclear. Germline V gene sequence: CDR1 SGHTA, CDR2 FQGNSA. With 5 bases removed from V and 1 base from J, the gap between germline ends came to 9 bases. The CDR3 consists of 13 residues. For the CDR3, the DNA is TGTGCCAGCAGCCACCCAGAGTCCTACGAGCAGTACTTC. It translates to CASSHPESYEQYF.

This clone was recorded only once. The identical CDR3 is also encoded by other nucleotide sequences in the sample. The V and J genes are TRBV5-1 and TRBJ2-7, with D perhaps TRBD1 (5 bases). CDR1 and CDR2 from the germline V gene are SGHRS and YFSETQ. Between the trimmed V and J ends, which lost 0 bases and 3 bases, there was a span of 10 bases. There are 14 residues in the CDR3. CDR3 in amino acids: CASSLAQGVYEQYF. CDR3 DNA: TGCGCCAGCAGCTTGGCGCAGGGCGTCTACGAGCAGTACTTC.

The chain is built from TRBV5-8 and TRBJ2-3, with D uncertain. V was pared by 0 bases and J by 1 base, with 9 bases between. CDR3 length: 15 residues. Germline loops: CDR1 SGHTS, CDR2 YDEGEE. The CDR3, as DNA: TGTGCCAGCAGCTTGGGGGTTTCTGGCACAGATACGCAGTATTTT. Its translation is CASSLGVSGTDTQYF.

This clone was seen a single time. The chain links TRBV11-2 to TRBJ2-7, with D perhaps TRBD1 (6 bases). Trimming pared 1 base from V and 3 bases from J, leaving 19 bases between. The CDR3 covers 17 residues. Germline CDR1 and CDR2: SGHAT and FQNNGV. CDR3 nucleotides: TGTGCCAGCAGCTTAGGAGTGAGCAGGCAGGGGATCTACGAGCAGTACTTC. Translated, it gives CASSLGVSRQGIYEQYF.

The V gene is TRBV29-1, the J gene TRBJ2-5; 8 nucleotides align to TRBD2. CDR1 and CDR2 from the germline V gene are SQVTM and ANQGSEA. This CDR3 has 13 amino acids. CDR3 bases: TGCAGTGCGCCGGGACTAGGAGAAGAGACCCAGTACTTC. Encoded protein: CSAPGLGEETQYF.

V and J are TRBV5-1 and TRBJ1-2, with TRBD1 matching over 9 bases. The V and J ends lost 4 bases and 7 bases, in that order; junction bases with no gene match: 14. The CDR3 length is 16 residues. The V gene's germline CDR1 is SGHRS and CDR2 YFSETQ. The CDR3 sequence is CASSKPGTGMRVGYTF. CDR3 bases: TGCGCCAGCAGCAAACCCGGGACAGGGATGAGGGTTGGCTACACCTTC.